Presented here are 2 T cell receptor beta chains from one specimen sequenced in a study of T cell repertoires in cytomegalovirus infection. TCRdb re-derived calls from the reads in MiXCR, one entry per CDR3 protein. Here the sample spans around 800,000 distinct CDR3 sequences, approximately 32% being singletons. Their antigens are not known. The sample was cultured CD8+ T cells from PBMCs, taken from culture after CMV antigen stimulation. These receptor sequences come from a human donor in good health (CMV status not recorded). Some clones in this sample may be carry-over from other donors' samples.

There are a few counts of this clonotype. V and J are TRBV7-9 and TRBJ2-2; weak D call: TRBD2 (6 bases). Trimming cost V 8 bases and J 2 bases, with 18 bases left between them. Looked up from germline, CDR1 is SEHNR and CDR2 is FQNEAQ (reference sequence). The CDR3 is 16 residues long. In DNA form, the CDR3 reads TGTGCCAGCGGAGGGGCCTACACCGTCAACACCGGGGAGCTGTTTTTT. Translating it yields CASGGAYTVNTGELFF.

The chain employs TRBV19 and TRBJ2-1; 7 bases are shared with TRBD2. The CDR3 is 17 residues long. After removal of 3 bases from V and 0 bases from J, the junction contained 8 bases not matched to a gene. CDR1 LNHDA and CDR2 SQIVND come from the germline V gene (reference sequence). The CDR3 bases are TGTGCCAGTAGTATCAAGGGACTACTAAGCTCCTACAATGAGCAGTTCTTC. Translating it yields CASSIKGLLSSYNEQFF. The full variable domain, completed using reference TRBV19 and TRBJ2-1, is DGGITQSPKYLFRKEGQNVTLSCEQNLNHDAMYWYRQDPGQGLRLIYYSQIVNDFQKGDIAEGYSVSREKKESFPLTVTSAQKNPTAFYLCASSIKGLLSSYNEQFFGPGTRLTVL.